The rows below give T cell receptor beta chains drawn from one sample of a study of OX40 agonist ivuxolimab in advanced cancers. Assay: immunoSEQ multiplex PCR; the TCRdb copy retains only in-frame clones and omits some. The sample holds roughly 56,000 clones, 70% to 90% seen once. The material was CD4+ or CD8+ T cells sorted from blood, obtained in a trial of the OX40 agonist ivuxolimab. These receptors all stem from an adult with an advanced solid tumor such as melanoma, head and neck, liver or kidney cancer. Both conserved end residues are part of each CDR3. D genes are given only for firm matches. Rows may omit the clone size; those that give it use once, few, many or a size class.

d_call: .; clone_size: .; v_call: TRBV5-4; j_call: TRBJ1-6; cdr3_nt: TGTGCCAGCAGCTTGGCCATGGGCTCCTATAATTCACCCCTCCACTTT; cdr3_aa: CASSLAMGSYNSPLHF
d_call: .; clone_size: .; v_call: TRBV2; j_call: TRBJ2-3; cdr3_nt: TGTGCCAGCAGTGAAGGGCGGCGCTTTACAGATACGCAGTATTTT; cdr3_aa: CASSEGRRFTDTQYF
d_call: TRBD1; clone_size: .; v_call: TRBV30; j_call: TRBJ2-7; cdr3_nt: TGTGCCTGGAGCAGGGGGAGCTCCTACGAGCAGTACTTC; cdr3_aa: CAWSRGSSYEQYF
d_call: .; clone_size: .; v_call: TRBV18; j_call: TRBJ1-5; cdr3_nt: TGTGCCAGCTCACCACCAGGGTATAGCGATCAGCCCCAGCATTTT; cdr3_aa: CASSPPGYSDQPQHF
d_call: TRBD2; clone_size: .; v_call: TRBV7-8; j_call: TRBJ2-7; cdr3_nt: TGTGCCAGCAGCCCCGAACTAGCGTACGAGCAGTACTTC; cdr3_aa: CASSPELAYEQYF
d_call: TRBD1; clone_size: .; v_call: TRBV6-1; j_call: TRBJ2-7; cdr3_nt: TGTGCCAGCAGTGAACCGGCGGGACAGGGCTACGAGCAGTACTTC; cdr3_aa: CASSEPAGQGYEQYF
d_call: TRBD1; clone_size: .; v_call: TRBV4-1; j_call: TRBJ1-2; cdr3_nt: TGCGCCAGCAGCCAACGCCAGGGGGGGAATGGCTACACCTTC; cdr3_aa: CASSQRQGGNGYTF
d_call: .; clone_size: .; v_call: TRBV6-5; j_call: TRBJ1-5; cdr3_nt: TGTGCCAGCAGTTACTCCAGGGACGGGTATCAGCCCCAGCATTTT; cdr3_aa: CASSYSRDGYQPQHF
d_call: .; clone_size: .; v_call: TRBV18; j_call: TRBJ1-1; cdr3_nt: TGTGCCAGCTCACCTTCGACAGGGAACACTGAAGCTTTCTTT; cdr3_aa: CASSPSTGNTEAFF
d_call: TRBD1; clone_size: .; v_call: TRBV30; j_call: TRBJ2-7; cdr3_nt: TGTGCCTGGACCCGGGACAGGGGGCGGGAAAAAGTGTTC; cdr3_aa: CAWTRDRGREKVF
d_call: TRBD2; clone_size: .; v_call: TRBV29-1; j_call: TRBJ2-1; cdr3_nt: TGCAGCGTTGAAATAGGACTAGCAGACACCTACAATGAGCAGTTCTTC; cdr3_aa: CSVEIGLADTYNEQFF
d_call: TRBD1; clone_size: .; v_call: TRBV7-9; j_call: TRBJ2-3; cdr3_nt: TGTGCCAGCAGCCGGACAGGGGGCACAGATACGCAGTATTTT; cdr3_aa: CASSRTGGTDTQYF
d_call: .; clone_size: .; v_call: TRBV28; j_call: TRBJ2-7; cdr3_nt: TGTGCCAGCAGTTTACTACAGAGAAGCTACGAGCAGTACTTC; cdr3_aa: CASSLLQRSYEQYF
d_call: TRBD1; clone_size: once; v_call: TRBV28; j_call: TRBJ2-7; cdr3_nt: TGTGCCAGCAGGGCACAGGGGACCTTCAGCTCCTACGAGCAGTACTTC; cdr3_aa: CASRAQGTFSSYEQYF
d_call: .; clone_size: .; v_call: TRBV4-1; j_call: TRBJ1-5; cdr3_nt: TGCGCCAGCAGCCCCTTGGGGGCGGATCAGCCCCAGCATTTT; cdr3_aa: CASSPLGADQPQHF
d_call: .; clone_size: .; v_call: TRBV28; j_call: TRBJ2-3; cdr3_nt: TGTGCCAGCAGTGATTTGGCTCACGGCACAGATACGCAGTATTTT; cdr3_aa: CASSDLAHGTDTQYF
d_call: .; clone_size: few; v_call: TRBV10-2; j_call: TRBJ1-2; cdr3_nt: TGCGCCAGCAGTGATGGCCGTGTAGGAGGCTACACCTTC; cdr3_aa: CASSDGRVGGYTF
d_call: .; clone_size: .; v_call: TRBV30; j_call: TRBJ2-2; cdr3_nt: TGTGCCTGGAGTGTAGATGGGGACGGGGAGCTGTTTTTT; cdr3_aa: CAWSVDGDGELFF
d_call: TRBD2; clone_size: .; v_call: TRBV5-4; j_call: TRBJ2-7; cdr3_nt: TGTGCCAGCAGCTTGGGGGGGGGACTAGCGTCCTACGAGCAGTACTTC; cdr3_aa: CASSLGGGLASYEQYF
d_call: TRBD2; clone_size: .; v_call: TRBV5-1; j_call: TRBJ2-2; cdr3_nt: TGCGCCAGCAGCTTGGAAGCCGGGAGGGCCATCGGGGAGCTGTTTTTT; cdr3_aa: CASSLEAGRAIGELFF
d_call: .; clone_size: .; v_call: TRBV2; j_call: TRBJ1-1; cdr3_nt: TGTGCCAGTTCATTTAACACTGAAGCTTTCTTT; cdr3_aa: CASSFNTEAFF
d_call: .; clone_size: .; v_call: TRBV30; j_call: TRBJ1-2; cdr3_nt: TGTGCCTGGAGTATGGGGTGGGGCTACACCTTC; cdr3_aa: CAWSMGWGYTF
d_call: TRBD1; clone_size: once; v_call: TRBV4-1; j_call: TRBJ2-5; cdr3_nt: TGCGCCAGCAGCCAAGACGGGACAGGGCTGGAGACCCAGTACTTC; cdr3_aa: CASSQDGTGLETQYF
d_call: TRBD1; clone_size: .; v_call: TRBV11-2; j_call: TRBJ1-1; cdr3_nt: TGTGCCAGCAGCTTCCGCCAGGGGGTCCTGAACACTGAAGCTTTCTTT; cdr3_aa: CASSFRQGVLNTEAFF
d_call: .; clone_size: .; v_call: TRBV28; j_call: TRBJ2-3; cdr3_nt: TGTGCCAGCAGTTTACAGGGTTTTATGATTGCGGATACGCAGTATTTT; cdr3_aa: CASSLQGFMIADTQYF
d_call: .; clone_size: .; v_call: TRBV27; j_call: TRBJ2-1; cdr3_nt: TGTGCCAGCACCCCCAGCACGGCCTCCTCCTACAATGAGCAGTTCTTC; cdr3_aa: CASTPSTASSYNEQFF
d_call: TRBD1; clone_size: few; v_call: TRBV19; j_call: TRBJ2-2; cdr3_nt: TGTGCCAGTAGTAGACAGGGAACCGGGGAGCTGTTTTTT; cdr3_aa: CASSRQGTGELFF